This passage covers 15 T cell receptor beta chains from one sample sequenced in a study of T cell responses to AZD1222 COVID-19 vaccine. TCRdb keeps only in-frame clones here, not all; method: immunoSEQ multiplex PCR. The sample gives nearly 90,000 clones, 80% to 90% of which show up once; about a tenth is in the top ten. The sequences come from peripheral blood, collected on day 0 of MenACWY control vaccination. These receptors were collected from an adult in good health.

The CDR3 protein is CASAQGIGAGNTIYF. The DNA of the CDR3 is TGTGCCAGCGCACAGGGGATAGGGGCTGGAAACACCATATATTTT. The J gene is TRBJ1-3, the V gene TRBV7-8; the match to TRBD1 covers 7 bases. Germline values: CDR1 SGHVS, CDR2 FQNEAQ. The CDR3 has 15 amino acids. Trimming at V came to 8 bases and at J to 2 bases, leaving 9 bases not matched to a gene.

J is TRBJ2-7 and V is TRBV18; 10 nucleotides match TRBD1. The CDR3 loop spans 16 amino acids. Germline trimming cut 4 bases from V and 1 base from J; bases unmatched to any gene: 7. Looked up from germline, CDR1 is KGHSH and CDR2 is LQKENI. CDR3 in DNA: TGTGCCAGCTCACAACTTTGGACAGGGGGGTCCTACGAGCAGTACTTC. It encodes CASSQLWTGGSYEQYF.

The CDR3 reads CASSDSQNTEAFF. In nucleotides, the CDR3 is TGTGCCAGCAGTGACTCACAGAACACTGAAGCTTTCTTT. The genes are TRBV6-4 and TRBJ1-1; D remains unclear. V was pared by 0 bases and J by 1 base, with 3 bases between. The germline V gene has CDR1 MRHNA and CDR2 SNTAGT. The CDR3 sequence is 13 residues long.

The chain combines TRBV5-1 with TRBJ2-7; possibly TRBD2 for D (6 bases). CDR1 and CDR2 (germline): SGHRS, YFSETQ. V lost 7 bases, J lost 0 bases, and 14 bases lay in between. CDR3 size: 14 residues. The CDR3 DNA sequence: TGCGCCAGCGGGCGGGACGGGAGCTCCTACGAGCAGTACTTC. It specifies CASGRDGSSYEQYF.

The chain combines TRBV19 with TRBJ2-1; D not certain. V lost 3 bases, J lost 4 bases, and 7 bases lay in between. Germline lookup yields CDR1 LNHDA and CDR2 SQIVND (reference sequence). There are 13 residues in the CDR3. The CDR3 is CASSISPYNEQFF. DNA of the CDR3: TGTGCCAGTAGTATTAGCCCTTACAATGAGCAGTTCTTC.

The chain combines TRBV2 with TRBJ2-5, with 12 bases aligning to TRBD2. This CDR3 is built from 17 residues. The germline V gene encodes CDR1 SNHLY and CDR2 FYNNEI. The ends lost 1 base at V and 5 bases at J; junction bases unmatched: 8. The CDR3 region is CASSEGLAGGPGETQYF. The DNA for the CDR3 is TGTGCCAGCAGTGAAGGGCTAGCGGGGGGGCCTGGGGAGACCCAGTACTTC.

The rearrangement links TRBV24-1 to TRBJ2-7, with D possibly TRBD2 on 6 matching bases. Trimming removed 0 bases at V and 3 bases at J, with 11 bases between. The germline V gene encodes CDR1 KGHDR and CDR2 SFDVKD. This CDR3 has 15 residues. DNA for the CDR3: TGTGCCACCAGTGATTTGCCAGGGAGGAGCTACGAGCAGTACTTC. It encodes CATSDLPGRSYEQYF.

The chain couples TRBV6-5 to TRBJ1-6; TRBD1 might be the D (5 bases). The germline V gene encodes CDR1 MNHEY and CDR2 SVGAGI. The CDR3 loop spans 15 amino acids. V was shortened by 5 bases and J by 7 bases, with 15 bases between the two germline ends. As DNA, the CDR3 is TGTGCCAGCAGTCCAGAGGGCAGGACAAATTCACCCCTCCACTTT. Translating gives CASSPEGRTNSPLHF.

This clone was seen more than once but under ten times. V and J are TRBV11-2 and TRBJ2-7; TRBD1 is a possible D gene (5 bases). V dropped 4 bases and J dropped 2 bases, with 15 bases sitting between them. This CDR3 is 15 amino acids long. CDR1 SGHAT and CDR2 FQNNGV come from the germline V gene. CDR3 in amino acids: CASSSIDRSPYEQYF. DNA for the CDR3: TGTGCCAGCAGCTCAATTGACAGATCGCCCTACGAGCAGTACTTC.

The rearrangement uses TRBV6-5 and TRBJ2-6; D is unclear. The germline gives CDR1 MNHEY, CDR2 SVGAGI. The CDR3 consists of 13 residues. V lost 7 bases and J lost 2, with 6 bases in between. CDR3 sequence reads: CASTPAGANVLTF. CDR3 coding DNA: TGTGCCAGCACCCCGGCTGGGGCCAACGTCCTGACTTTC.

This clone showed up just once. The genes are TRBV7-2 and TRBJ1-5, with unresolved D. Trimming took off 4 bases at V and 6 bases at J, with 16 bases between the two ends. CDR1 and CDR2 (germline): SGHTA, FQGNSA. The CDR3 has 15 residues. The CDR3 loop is CASSSLRTISQPQHF. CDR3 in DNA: TGTGCCAGCAGCTCTCTACGGACGATCAGTCAGCCCCAGCATTTT. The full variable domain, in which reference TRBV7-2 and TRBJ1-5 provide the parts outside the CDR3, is GAGVSQSPSNKVTEKGKDVELRCDPISGHTALYWYRQSLGQGLEFLIYFQGNSAPDKSGLPSDRFSAERTGGSVSTLTIQRTQQEDSAVYLCASSSLRTISQPQHFGDGTRLSIL.

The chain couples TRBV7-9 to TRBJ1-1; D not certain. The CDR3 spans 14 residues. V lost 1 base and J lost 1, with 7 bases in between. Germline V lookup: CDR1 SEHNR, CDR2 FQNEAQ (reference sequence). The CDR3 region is CASSLGWANTEAFF. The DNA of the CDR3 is TGTGCCAGCAGCTTAGGTTGGGCGAACACTGAAGCTTTCTTT.

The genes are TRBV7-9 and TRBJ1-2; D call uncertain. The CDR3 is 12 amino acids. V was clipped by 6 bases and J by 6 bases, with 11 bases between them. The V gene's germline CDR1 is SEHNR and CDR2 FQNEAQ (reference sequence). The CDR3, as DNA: TGTGCCAGCAGGCATGGGCTTCATGGCTACACCTTC. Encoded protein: CASRHGLHGYTF. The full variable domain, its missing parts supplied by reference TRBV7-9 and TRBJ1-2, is DTGVSQNPRHKITKRGQNVTFRCDPISEHNRLYWYRQTLGQGPEFLTYFQNEAQLEKSRLLSDRFSAERPKGSFSTLEIQRTEQGDSAMYLCASRHGLHGYTFGSGTRLTVV.

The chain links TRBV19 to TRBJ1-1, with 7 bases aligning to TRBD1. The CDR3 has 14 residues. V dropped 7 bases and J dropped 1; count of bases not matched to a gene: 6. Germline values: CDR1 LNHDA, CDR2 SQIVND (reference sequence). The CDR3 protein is CASKPTGRNTEAFF. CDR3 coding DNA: TGTGCCAGTAAACCGACAGGGAGGAACACTGAAGCTTTCTTT. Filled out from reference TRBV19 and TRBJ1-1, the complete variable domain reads DGGITQSPKYLFRKEGQNVTLSCEQNLNHDAMYWYRQDPGQGLRLIYYSQIVNDFQKGDIAEGYSVSREKKESFPLTVTSAQKNPTAFYLCASKPTGRNTEAFFGQGTRLTVV.

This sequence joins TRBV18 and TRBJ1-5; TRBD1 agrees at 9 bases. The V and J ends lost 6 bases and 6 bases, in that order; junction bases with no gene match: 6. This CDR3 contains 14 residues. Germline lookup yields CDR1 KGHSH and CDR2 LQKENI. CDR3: CASSPRDRAQPQHF. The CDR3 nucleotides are TGTGCCAGCTCCCCCCGGGACAGGGCTCAGCCCCAGCATTTT.